The present TCR beta chain was sequenced within a study of T cells after yellow fever vaccination. Study conclusions and caveats: Compared with primary, the secondary response was weaker and peaked at day 5, not 15. Post-booster repertoires again held most primary-vaccination clones (96% CD4, roughly 90% CD8).

This clonotype was detected many times. Antigen specificity is unknown. Universal primer sites and UMIs were introduced during 5'RACE template-switching synthesis of TCR cDNA. TCRdb reanalysed the 5' RACE reads using MiXCR and keeps one entry per CDR3 protein. The sample yields about 160,000 distinct CDR3 sequences, approximately 6.7% seen once. Looked up from germline, CDR1 is SEHNR and CDR2 is FQNEAQ (reference sequence). CDR3 length: 11 residues. Trimming left V 4 bases short and J 4 bases short, with 4 bases between. The clonotype was recovered from a man aged 18 to 35 who received the YFV17D yellow fever vaccine. V usage is TRBV7-9 and J usage is TRBJ2-5; D gene ambiguous. Material: CD4+ T cells sorted from PBMCs, obtained 5 days after the first yellow fever vaccination. The CDR3 here is CASSSVETQYF. The DNA for the CDR3 is TGTGCCAGCAGCTCTGTAGAGACCCAGTACTTC.